These 10 T cell receptor beta chains originate from one sample sequenced in a study of T-cell reconstitution after alpha-beta-depleted transplantation in children (dated by TCRdb to about 2016). The treatment or condition label for this specimen denotes: allogeneic hematopoietic cell transplantation with graft depleted of TCRalphabeta T cells and CD19 B cells. Library method: PCR. The sample was run on an Illumina HiSeq 2500. TCR library preparation used molecular barcoding, with unique molecular identifiers applied to normalize quantification of the TCRbeta repertoire. TCRdb took the public reads, trimmed them with fastp at Q25, ran MiXCR for clone calling and kept in-frame beta chains. When rows share a CDR3 protein, they turn into one entry using the most common DNA and genes. This sample is represented by approximately 400,000 distinct CDR3 sequences; 15% to 20% of them were singletons. About 32% of the sample goes to the ten largest clones.

Sequenced here: PBMCs, mostly from graft donor cells, sampled 360 days after TCRalphabeta/CD19-depleted stem cell transplant. Receptors originate from a boy in the first two years of life who had a stem cell transplant for Wiskott-Aldrich syndrome, so the T cells may come from the graft donor.

The DNA of the CDR3 is TGCGCCAGCTTGGCGGCAGGGAACACCGGGGAGCTGTTTTTT. This sequence encodes CASLAAGNTGELFF. The chain is built from TRBV5-1 and TRBJ2-2; no firm D call. The germline CDR1 and CDR2 sequences are SGHRS and YFSETQ. CDR3 length: 14 residues. V dropped 7 bases and J dropped 1 base, with 11 bases sitting between them. The full variable domain, completed using reference TRBV5-1 and TRBJ2-2, is KAGVTQTPRYLIKTRGQQVTLSCSPISGHRSVSWYQQTPGQGLQFLFEYFSETQRNKGNFPGRFSGRQFSNSRSEMNVSTLELGDSALYLCASLAAGNTGELFFGEGSRLTVL.

The chain employs TRBV4-1 and TRBJ1-2; no definite D call. V was pared by 0 bases and J by 8 bases, with 4 bases between. CDR3 size: 11 residues. In germline, CDR1 is MGHRA, CDR2 YSYEKL. The CDR3 here is CASSQDRGYTF. CDR3 DNA: TGCGCCAGCAGCCAAGACAGAGGCTACACCTTC.

The chain is built from TRBV5-4 and TRBJ2-3; 8 nucleotides align to TRBD2. The CDR3 spans 18 residues. Per the germline V gene, CDR1 is SGHNT and CDR2 is YYREEE (reference sequence). V was clipped by 1 base and J by 7 bases; unmatched bases: 17. The chain's CDR3 is CASSLRNGLALGVNTQYF. CDR3 sequence (DNA): TGTGCCAGCAGCTTGCGGAATGGACTAGCCCTAGGAGTAAATACGCAGTATTTT.

The chain has TRBV20-1 and TRBJ2-1; D is undetermined. Trimming cost V 3 bases and J 0 bases, with 15 bases left between them. The length of the CDR3 is 16 residues. Per germline, CDR1 DFQATT and CDR2 SNEGSKA (reference sequence). CDR3 DNA: TGCAGTGCTAGGAAAGGGATCCGCAGCTCCTACAATGAGCAGTTCTTC. Translated: CSARKGIRSSYNEQFF.

The chain joins TRBV6-1 to TRBJ1-6; D ambiguous. V was clipped by 0 bases and J by 2 bases, with 11 bases between them. The CDR3 sequence is 17 residues long. Germline V lookup: CDR1 MNHNS, CDR2 SASEGT. CDR3 sequence (DNA): TGTGCCAGCAGTGAAGCCGGAGGGAGGACCTATAATTCACCCCTCCACTTT. This sequence encodes CASSEAGGRTYNSPLHF.

This clonotype was detected a few times. The V gene is TRBV20-1, the J gene TRBJ2-1, with D unclear. The CDR3 runs 16 residues. Germline CDR1 is DFQATT and CDR2 is SNEGSKA (reference sequence). With 0 bases removed from V and 0 bases from J, the gap between germline ends came to 12 bases. The CDR3 region has the DNA TGCAGTGCTAGAGATGAAGGGCACTACTCCTACAATGAGCAGTTCTTC. Translation: CSARDEGHYSYNEQFF.

This clonotype turned up a few times. The chain employs TRBV20-1 and TRBJ1-4; possibly TRBD1 for D (6 bases). This CDR3 has 15 residues. From germline, CDR1 is DFQATT and CDR2 SNEGSKA (reference sequence). V lost 0 bases, J lost 1 base, and 9 bases lay in between. This CDR3 reads CSARDPRGTNEKLFF. The CDR3 nucleotides read TGCAGTGCTAGAGATCCCAGGGGAACTAATGAAAAACTGTTTTTT.

This rearrangement joins TRBV21-1 to TRBJ2-3; the DNA was not compared with TRBD1, the D call given in the table. TRBV21-1 is a pseudogene segment. CDR3 length: 9 amino acids. The CDR3: CEGGYTQYF. CDR3 in DNA: TGTGAAGGGGGTTATACGCAGTATTTT.

This clonotype was found a few times. This chain links TRBV20-1 with TRBJ2-3, with TRBD1 identical over 7 bases. The CDR3 has 13 residues. From germline, CDR1 is DFQATT and CDR2 SNEGSKA (reference sequence). Germline trimming cut 6 bases from V and 2 bases from J; bases unmatched to any gene: 5. CDR3: CSARDRNTDTQYF. CDR3 sequence (DNA): TGCAGTGCCAGGGACAGAAACACAGATACGCAGTATTTT.

The J gene is TRBJ2-1, the V gene TRBV7-7, with 10 bases lining up with TRBD1. The CDR3 covers 18 residues. After removal of 3 bases from V and 3 bases from J, the junction contained 11 bases not matched to a gene. CDR1 is SSHAT, CDR2 FNYEAQ, per germline (reference sequence). This CDR3 reads CASSFGVRDRGDYNEQFF. DNA of the CDR3: TGTGCCAGCAGCTTCGGCGTCCGGGACAGGGGAGACTACAATGAGCAGTTCTTC.